This entry lists 30 T cell receptor beta chains sequenced from one sample in a study of T cell responses to AZD1222 COVID-19 vaccine. The repertoire was sequenced with immunoSEQ multiplex PCR; TCRdb's copy has only in-frame clones and lacks some. The sample records more than 110,000 clones, 85% to 90% being singletons. The material was peripheral blood, obtained on day 0 of AZD1222 vaccination. These receptors were collected from an adult in good health.

CDR3 DNA sequence: TGTGCCAGCAGCGATACGCCGGGACAGGGGGGCGGAAACACCATATATTTT. This codes for CASSDTPGQGGGNTIYF. The rearrangement links TRBV9 to TRBJ1-3; 11 bases align to TRBD1. Per the germline V gene, CDR1 is SGDLS and CDR2 is YYNGEE. The CDR3 is 17 amino acids. V lost 3 bases to trimming and J lost 4 bases; unmatched junction nucleotides: 9.

The chain is built from TRBV19 and TRBJ1-2, with TRBD1 matching 7 bases. This CDR3 spans 16 amino acids. V lost 8 bases to trimming and J lost 3 bases; unmatched junction nucleotides: 15. Germline lookup yields CDR1 LNHDA and CDR2 SQIVND (reference sequence). The CDR3 here is CASGFSQGGFDYGYTF. CDR3 DNA sequence: TGTGCCAGTGGATTCTCTCAGGGGGGCTTCGACTATGGCTACACCTTC. Together with reference TRBV19 and TRBJ1-2, the CDR3 gives the full variable domain: DGGITQSPKYLFRKEGQNVTLSCEQNLNHDAMYWYRQDPGQGLRLIYYSQIVNDFQKGDIAEGYSVSREKKESFPLTVTSAQKNPTAFYLCASGFSQGGFDYGYTFGSGTRLTVV.

The V call is TRBV18, the J call TRBJ1-5, with unresolved D. The germline CDR1 and CDR2 sequences are KGHSH and LQKENI. This CDR3 has 13 residues. V dropped 1 base and J dropped 2 bases, with 3 bases sitting between them. The CDR3 sequence is CASSPQGNQPQHF. CDR3 sequence (DNA): TGTGCCAGCTCACCACAGGGCAATCAGCCCCAGCATTTT.

The rearrangement links TRBV2 to TRBJ2-1; TRBD2 matches 7 bases. This CDR3 comprises 15 residues. V dropped 1 base and J dropped 0; count of bases not matched to a gene: 0. Germline V CDR1 and CDR2: SNHLY, FYNNEI. Here the CDR3 DNA reads TGTGCCAGCAGTGAAGGCGGGAGCTCCTACAATGAGCAGTTCTTC. This encodes CASSEGGSSYNEQFF.

V gene TRBV7-2 combines with J gene TRBJ2-1, with 7 bases lining up with TRBD2. CDR1 and CDR2 (germline): SGHTA, FQGNSA. V lost 2 bases to trimming and J lost 6 bases; unmatched junction nucleotides: 7. The CDR3 runs to 15 residues. CDR3 sequence (DNA): TGTGCCAGCAGCTTATTGGGCGGGAGAATCAATGAGCAGTTCTTC. Amino acid sequence: CASSLLGGRINEQFF.

The genes are TRBV9 and TRBJ2-7; D unclear. There are 18 residues in the CDR3. CDR1 is SGDLS and CDR2 is YYNGEE in the germline V gene. The ends were cut back, 0 bases at V and 3 bases at J, with 22 bases in the middle. This CDR3 reads CASSVGASTHSTDYEQYF. In DNA, the CDR3 is TGTGCCAGCAGCGTAGGAGCTTCCACCCACTCTACGGACTACGAGCAGTACTTC.

The chain combines TRBV6-9 with TRBJ2-5, with D unclear. The length of the CDR3 is 16 residues. CDR1 and CDR2 from the germline V gene are MNHGY and SVAAGI. V gave up 5 bases and J gave up 1 base, with 17 bases separating them. CDR3 coding DNA: TGTGCCAGCAGTCAGGCTAAACCCTGGATCCAAGAGACCCAGTACTTC. It yields the protein CASSQAKPWIQETQYF.

V gene TRBV19 combines with J gene TRBJ1-5; D unresolved. Looked up from germline, CDR1 is LNHDA and CDR2 is SQIVND (reference sequence). V lost 5 bases and J 1 base, leaving 6 bases between the germline ends. CDR3 length: 13 residues. Here the CDR3 reads CASSQLSNQPQHF. The DNA for the CDR3 is TGTGCCAGTAGTCAACTCAGCAATCAGCCCCAGCATTTT. Drawing the rest from reference TRBV19 and TRBJ1-5, the complete variable domain is DGGITQSPKYLFRKEGQNVTLSCEQNLNHDAMYWYRQDPGQGLRLIYYSQIVNDFQKGDIAEGYSVSREKKESFPLTVTSAQKNPTAFYLCASSQLSNQPQHFGDGTRLSIL.

The chain recombines TRBV11-2 with TRBJ2-1; D is uncertain. The CDR3 contains 12 residues. The germline gives CDR1 SGHAT, CDR2 FQNNGV. Trimming stripped 3 bases from V and 5 bases from J, with 5 bases between. The CDR3 DNA reads TGTGCCAGCAGCTTTTATGACAATGAGCAGTTCTTC. Translation: CASSFYDNEQFF.

This chain joins TRBV6-5 and TRBJ2-5; D not resolved. The V end lost 1 base, the J end lost 7 bases, and 13 bases lay between the germline ends. The germline V gene encodes CDR1 MNHEY and CDR2 SVGAGI. CDR3 size: 14 residues. DNA for the CDR3: TGTGCCAGCAGTTACTTTCAGGTCTCCGGGACCCAGTACTTC. It codes for CASSYFQVSGTQYF.

This clone was recorded once. The chain's CDR3 is CASSSHNAGGSNQPQHF. CDR3 sequence (DNA): TGTGCCAGCAGCTCACACAACGCTGGGGGCTCTAATCAGCCCCAGCATTTT. The chain uses TRBV7-9 and TRBJ1-5; tentative D call: TRBD1 (6 bases). Trimming shortened V by 4 bases and J by 4 bases, and 20 bases separated the two germline ends. From germline, CDR1 is SEHNR and CDR2 FQNEAQ (reference sequence). The CDR3 is 17 residues long.

V is TRBV4-2 and J is TRBJ1-3, with a possible D match to TRBD1 (5 bases). The CDR3 spans 17 residues. Germline V CDR1 and CDR2: LGHNA, YNFKEQ. V shed 0 bases and J shed 2 bases, with 14 bases lying between them. This CDR3 is CASSQDHTRGAGNTIYF. The DNA of the CDR3 is TGTGCCAGCAGCCAAGATCACACGAGGGGAGCTGGAAACACCATATATTTT.

The V call is TRBV20-1, the J call TRBJ1-1; tentatively, D is TRBD1 (5 bases). The CDR3 length is 13 residues. Germline values: CDR1 DFQATT, CDR2 SNEGSKA (reference sequence). The germline V and J ends were trimmed by 3 bases and 0 bases, with 8 bases remaining between them. In DNA form, the CDR3 reads TGCAGTGCTAGTAGGGGTGTGAACACTGAAGCTTTCTTT. This sequence encodes CSASRGVNTEAFF.

The chain is built from TRBV7-8 and TRBJ1-1, with D maybe TRBD1 (5 bases). CDR3 length: 15 amino acids. V was trimmed by 5 bases and J by 2 bases, leaving 15 bases between them. The germline V gene has CDR1 SGHVS and CDR2 FQNEAQ. The CDR3 reads CASSPEGRPNTEAFF. CDR3 DNA sequence: TGTGCCAGCAGCCCCGAGGGACGGCCAAACACTGAAGCTTTCTTT.

The chain recombines TRBV30 with TRBJ1-6; TRBD1 agrees at 11 bases. Germline V CDR1 and CDR2: GTSNPN, SVGIG (reference sequence). Trimming cost V 3 bases and J 10 bases; bases outside gene matches: 8. This CDR3 spans 15 amino acids. CDR3 sequence (DNA): TGTGCCTGGAGACCCGGGACAGGGGGATGGTCACCCCTCCACTTT. This sequence encodes CAWRPGTGGWSPLHF.

The CDR3 loop reads CASSFEPGEQPQHF. The CDR3 DNA sequence: TGTGCCAGCAGCTTTGAGCCCGGGGAGCAGCCCCAGCATTTT. V and J are TRBV7-8 and TRBJ1-5; D call uncertain. The CDR3 spans 14 residues. Trimming left V 3 bases short and J 7 bases short, with 13 bases between. From germline, CDR1 is SGHVS and CDR2 FQNEAQ.

The chain links TRBV27 to TRBJ1-4; D is undetermined. The CDR3 covers 14 residues. Between the trimmed V and J ends, which lost 7 bases and 8 bases, there was a span of 17 bases. The germline gives CDR1 MNHEY, CDR2 SMNVEV (reference sequence). DNA of the CDR3: TGTGCCAGCACGTCTCTCAACCCAAGCGAAAAACTGTTTTTT. Protein product: CASTSLNPSEKLFF.

This clone was detected only once. The rearrangement uses TRBV6-4 and TRBJ2-3; D gene ambiguous. Trimming left V 2 bases short and J 5 bases short, with 5 bases between. Per germline, CDR1 MRHNA and CDR2 SNTAGT. The length of the CDR3 is 12 residues. The CDR3 reads CASSDNGDTQYF. The CDR3 coding sequence is TGTGCCAGCAGTGACAATGGAGATACGCAGTATTTT.

The chain couples TRBV9 to TRBJ2-1, with a possible D match to TRBD2 (5 bases). The germline gives CDR1 SGDLS, CDR2 YYNGEE. Trimming removed 1 base at V and 5 bases at J, with 13 bases between. This CDR3 has 15 residues. The CDR3 nucleotides read TGTGCCAGCAGCGTATGGAACGGGGTTGACAATGAGCAGTTCTTC. Encoded protein: CASSVWNGVDNEQFF.

The chain has TRBV6-2 or TRBV6-3 and TRBJ2-5, with D uncertain. Germline CDR1 is MNHEY and CDR2 is SVGEGT. This CDR3 spans 13 amino acids. V was clipped by 6 bases and J by 4 bases, with 12 bases between them. Here the CDR3 reads CASSPRPRETQYF. The CDR3 coding sequence is TGTGCCAGCAGCCCTCGCCCCCGAGAGACCCAGTACTTC.

The V gene is TRBV5-1, the J gene TRBJ2-1, with 12 bases that match TRBD2. This CDR3 region has 17 residues. The germline gives CDR1 SGHRS, CDR2 YFSETQ. The junction had 13 bases not matched to a gene; V was cut back by 3 bases and J by 9 bases. As DNA, the CDR3 is TGCGCCAGCAGCTCCCGGTGGGCTAGCGGGAGGGCCTTTGAGCAGTTCTTC. Its protein is CASSSRWASGRAFEQFF. Combining the CDR3 with reference TRBV5-1 and TRBJ2-1 gives the whole variable domain KAGVTQTPRYLIKTRGQQVTLSCSPISGHRSVSWYQQTPGQGLQFLFEYFSETQRNKGNFPGRFSGRQFSNSRSEMNVSTLELGDSALYLCASSSRWASGRAFEQFFGPGTRLTVL.

CDR3 DNA sequence: TGTGCCAGCAGTTACTCGGACACGGAAAAACTGTTTTTT. This sequence encodes CASSYSDTEKLFF. The chain uses TRBV6-5 and TRBJ1-4, with TRBD1 as a possible D gene (5 bases). The CDR3 loop spans 13 amino acids. Germline V lookup: CDR1 MNHEY, CDR2 SVGAGI. Trimming stripped 0 bases from V and 8 bases from J, with 7 bases between.

The CDR3 DNA reads as TGCAGCGTTGAATCCTCCCGAGAGACCCAGTACTTC. Amino acids: CSVESSRETQYF. This chain links TRBV29-1 with TRBJ2-5; no clear D. Trimming stripped 2 bases from V and 4 bases from J, with 8 bases between. Per the germline V gene, CDR1 is SQVTM and CDR2 is ANQGSEA. The CDR3 runs to 12 residues. Full variable domain (missing parts from reference TRBV29-1 and TRBJ2-5): SAVISQKPSRDICQRGTSLTIQCQVDSQVTMMFWYRQQPGQSLTLIATANQGSEATYESGFVIDKFPISRPNLTFSTLTVSNMSPEDSSIYLCSVESSRETQYFGPGTRLLVL.

The CDR3 sequence is CASSQEGRWSYNEQFF. CDR3 DNA: TGTGCCAGCAGCCAAGAGGGACGGTGGTCCTACAATGAGCAGTTCTTC. This chain uses TRBV14 with TRBJ2-1; D may correspond to TRBD1 or TRBD2 (5 bases each). The V gene's germline CDR1 is SGHDN and CDR2 FVKESK. This CDR3 comprises 16 residues. Trimming took off 0 bases at V and 1 base at J, with 10 bases between the two ends.

The genes are TRBV28 and TRBJ1-2, with D hard to call. The germline gives CDR1 MDHEN, CDR2 SYDVKM. The CDR3 length is 12 residues. With 2 bases removed from V and 2 bases from J, the gap between germline ends came to 3 bases. CDR3: CASSLGNYGYTF. The CDR3 coding sequence is TGTGCCAGCAGTTTAGGAAACTATGGCTACACCTTC.

The V and J genes are TRBV7-2 and TRBJ2-7; 9 nucleotides align to TRBD1. The CDR3 length is 13 residues. Germline-derived CDR1 and CDR2 are SGHTA and FQGNSA. Germline trimming cut 4 bases from V and 9 bases from J; bases unmatched to any gene: 7. The CDR3 region has the DNA TGTGCCAGCAGCTCACAGGGGGCCCAAGTGCAGTACTTC. Its translation: CASSSQGAQVQYF.

The CDR3 DNA reads as TGTGCCAGCAGCTTCCCGGGCTCCTACGAGCAGTACTTC. It is translated as CASSFPGSYEQYF. The chain is built from TRBV5-4 and TRBJ2-7; D remains unclear. The CDR3 sequence is 13 residues long. Deletions cut 2 bases from V and 0 bases from J, with 6 bases between. Per germline, CDR1 SGHNT and CDR2 YYREEE (reference sequence).

V gene TRBV11-2 combines with J gene TRBJ2-1, with no clear D. From germline, CDR1 is SGHAT and CDR2 FQNNGV. Between the trimmed V and J ends, which lost 5 bases and 6 bases, there was a span of 14 bases. There are 14 residues in the CDR3. The CDR3 spells CASSPAGLLNEQFF. For the CDR3, the DNA is TGTGCCAGCAGCCCCGCCGGGTTGCTCAATGAGCAGTTCTTC.

V usage is TRBV7-8 and J usage is TRBJ2-3, with 8 bases matching TRBD2. The germline CDR1 and CDR2 sequences are SGHVS and FQNEAQ. The V and J ends lost 5 bases and 6 bases, in that order; junction bases with no gene match: 7. This CDR3 comprises 14 residues. The CDR3 region has the DNA TGTGCCAGCAGCCCCGTGGCTAGCGGGGATACGCAGTATTTT. Amino acid sequence: CASSPVASGDTQYF.

The rearrangement joins TRBV9 to TRBJ1-3, with 7 bases matching TRBD1. The J segment lost 2 bases and the V segment lost 0 bases, leaving 11 bases of the junction unmatched. This CDR3 is built from 18 residues. CDR1 is SGDLS, CDR2 YYNGEE, per germline. CDR3 sequence (DNA): TGTGCCAGCAGCGTAGGAAACTCCGTACAGGGGCCTGGAAACACCATATATTTT. Translated: CASSVGNSVQGPGNTIYF.